A selection of T cell receptor beta chains follows, all from one sample in a study of blood T cell repertoires in COVID-19. TCRdb's copy holds only in-frame clones and misses some; the assay was immunoSEQ multiplex PCR. The profile covers approximately 270,000 clones, with 70% to 90% appearing a single time and about 10% taken by the ten largest. Sequencing was carried out using peripheral blood. Receptors originate from a woman aged 70-85 years with acute or convalescent COVID-19. CDR3s include the opening cysteine and the closing phenylalanine or tryptophan. The D gene is left open where the match is weak. Only some rows state a clone size, as once, few, many or a class for expanded clones.

TRBJ1-2 | TRBV29-1 | NA | NA | CSVGPDGYTF | TGCAGCGTTGGGCCCGATGGCTACACCTTC
TRBJ1-1 | TRBV6-5 | NA | TRBD1 | CASTAGQGGVEAFF | TGTGCCAGCACCGCTGGACAGGGAGGCGTTGAAGCTTTCTTT
TRBJ2-5 | TRBV11-1 | NA | NA | CASSARIADLETQYF | TGTGCCAGCAGCGCCCGAATAGCGGACCTAGAGACCCAGTACTTC
TRBJ1-2 | TRBV7-9 | NA | TRBD1 | CASSLYGDSSYGYTF | TGTGCCAGCAGCTTATATGGGGACAGTAGCTATGGCTACACCTTC
TRBJ1-3 | TRBV2 | NA | NA | CASSWRSGNTIYF | TGTGCCAGCAGTTGGAGATCTGGAAACACCATATATTTT
TRBJ1-5 | TRBV6-2/TRBV6-3 | NA | TRBD1 | CASSRQGKGQPQHF | TGTGCCAGCAGCCGACAGGGGAAGGGGCAGCCCCAGCATTTT
TRBJ1-1 | TRBV5-8 | NA | NA | CASRLMGAGGTEAFF | TGTGCCAGCCGCCTTATGGGAGCCGGGGGCACTGAAGCTTTCTTT
TRBJ1-3 | TRBV5-3 | NA | NA | CARSPFPPFSGNTIYF | TGTGCCAGAAGCCCCTTCCCCCCCTTCTCTGGAAACACCATATATTTT
TRBJ2-7 | TRBV18 | once | NA | CASSPDSAGEQYF | TGTGCCAGCTCACCAGACTCGGCGGGGGAGCAGTACTTC
TRBJ1-6 | TRBV27 | NA | TRBD1 | CASSRDRGLLPLHF | TGTGCCAGCAGTCGGGACAGAGGACTATTACCCCTCCACTTT
TRBJ1-1 | TRBV7-8 | NA | TRBD1 | CASSSTGQILTEAFF | TGTGCCAGCAGCTCTACGGGACAGATACTAACTGAAGCTTTCTTT
TRBJ2-7 | TRBV18 | NA | TRBD1 | CASSPGTGSNEQYF | TGTGCCAGCTCACCAGGGACAGGGTCGAACGAGCAGTACTTC
TRBJ2-5 | TRBV3-1/TRBV3-2 | NA | TRBD1 | CASSHRGRDSETQYF | TGTGCCAGCAGCCACAGGGGGCGCGATTCCGAGACCCAGTACTTC
TRBJ2-3 | TRBV5-1 | NA | TRBD2 | CASRSGLAGASSTDTQYF | TGCGCCAGCAGATCTGGACTAGCGGGGGCCTCGAGCACAGATACGCAGTATTTT
TRBJ1-2 | TRBV4-1 | NA | TRBD1 | CASSPPGQQANYGYTF | TGCGCCAGCAGCCCACCGGGACAGCAAGCTAACTATGGCTACACCTTC
TRBJ2-5 | TRBV5-6 | NA | NA | CASSLGRGIETQYF | TGTGCCAGCAGCTTGGGAAGGGGGATAGAGACCCAGTACTTC
TRBJ2-6 | TRBV4-1 | NA | TRBD1 | CASSQKTGQGLLSGANVLTF | TGCGCCAGCAGCCAAAAAACCGGACAGGGTCTGCTCTCTGGGGCCAACGTCCTGACTTTC
TRBJ1-6 | TRBV10-1 | NA | NA | CASSGQANSPLHF | TGCGCCAGCAGTGGACAGGCCAATTCACCCCTCCACTTT